What follows are 22 T cell receptor beta chains derived from one specimen sequenced in a study of CD8+ T cells in alopecia areata. Investigators isolated RNA and reverse transcribed it into cDNA to act as the sequencing template. Data came from immunoSEQ multiplex PCR; TCRdb stores just in-frame clones and leaves some out. The repertoire includes more than 110,000 clones, around 50% of them detected once, and 15% sits in the top ten. Treatment specified: oral pan-JAK inhibitor, 5-10 mg twice daily. The sample in question was CD8+ T cells sorted from blood, obtained at week 4, from a patient treated with tofacitinib. The receptors were sampled from a human donor with alopecia areata.

The chain carries TRBV30 and TRBJ1-1; possibly TRBD1 for D (6 bases). CDR1 is GTSNPN, CDR2 SVGIG, per germline (reference sequence). The CDR3 totals 14 residues. Deletions cut 3 bases from V and 5 bases from J, with 16 bases between. The CDR3 reads CAWREDSGWTEAFF. CDR3 DNA: TGTGCCTGGAGGGAGGACAGCGGATGGACTGAAGCTTTCTTT.

V gene TRBV9 combines with J gene TRBJ1-1; no reliable D call. With 0 bases removed from V and 0 bases from J, the gap between germline ends came to 9 bases. Per germline, CDR1 SGDLS and CDR2 YYNGEE. The CDR3 covers 15 residues. CDR3 region: CASSVGSRLNTEAFF. DNA for the CDR3: TGTGCCAGCAGCGTAGGTTCCCGACTGAACACTGAAGCTTTCTTT.

This clone was seen only once. CDR3 region: CASTNAEAFF. In nucleotides, the CDR3 is TGTGCCAGCACTAACGCTGAAGCTTTCTTT. The chain has TRBV27 and TRBJ1-1; D ambiguous. Germline lookup yields CDR1 MNHEY and CDR2 SMNVEV (reference sequence). The CDR3 covers 10 residues. V gave up 7 bases and J gave up 6 bases, with 6 bases separating them.

The chain combines TRBV9 with TRBJ2-3, with D possibly matching TRBD1 (5 bases). V lost 3 bases, J lost 3 bases, and 8 bases lay in between. The CDR3 is 13 residues long. From germline, CDR1 is SGDLS and CDR2 YYNGEE. The CDR3 reads CASSDPGTDTQYF. Written as DNA, the CDR3 is TGTGCCAGCAGCGACCCAGGGACAGATACGCAGTATTTT.

This clone was seen a few times. The chain is built from TRBV2 and TRBJ2-7; D might be TRBD2 (5 bases). Germline CDR1 reads SNHLY; CDR2 reads FYNNEI. CDR3 size: 14 residues. The V gene lost 10 bases and the J gene lost 2 bases, with 18 bases spanning the gap. Here the CDR3 reads CAIRFTGMPYEQYF. CDR3 DNA: TGTGCCATCAGATTTACCGGGATGCCCTACGAGCAGTACTTC. Full variable domain (outside the CDR3, taken from reference TRBV2 and TRBJ2-7): EPEVTQTPSHQVTQMGQEVILRCVPISNHLYFYWYRQILGQKVEFLVSFYNNEISEKSEIFDDQFSVERPDGSNFTLKIRSTKLEDSAMYFCAIRFTGMPYEQYFGPGTRLTVT.

The chain has TRBV27 and TRBJ2-7; 8 bases map to TRBD1. J was trimmed by 5 bases and V by 4 bases; bases with no gene match: 7. CDR1 is MNHEY, CDR2 SMNVEV, per germline (reference sequence). This CDR3 has 14 amino acids. The CDR3 region has the DNA TGTGCCAGCAGTTGGCAGGGGGCGAGGAACGAGCAGTACTTC. It translates to CASSWQGARNEQYF.

This clone turned up a few times. This chain connects TRBV15 to TRBJ1-1; 8 bases align to TRBD1. With V trimmed by 0 bases and J by 1 base, 4 bases remained unmatched. CDR3 length: 16 amino acids. Germline lookup yields CDR1 LNHNV and CDR2 YYDKDF (reference sequence). In DNA form, the CDR3 reads TGTGCCACCAGCAGAGATAGAACAGGGGGGAACACTGAAGCTTTCTTT. Its protein is CATSRDRTGGNTEAFF.

The chain uses TRBV5-6 and TRBJ1-2; 9 bases align to TRBD1. The ends lost 0 bases at V and 4 bases at J; junction bases unmatched: 7. The CDR3 extends over 16 amino acids. Germline CDR1 and CDR2: SGHDT and YYEEEE. CDR3 protein: CASSLARDRAGYGYTF. The CDR3, as DNA: TGTGCCAGCAGCTTGGCGAGGGACAGGGCTGGCTATGGCTACACCTTC. Full variable domain (rest looked up from reference TRBV5-6 and TRBJ1-2): DAGVTQSPTHLIKTRGQQVTLRCSPKSGHDTVSWYQQALGQGPQFIFQYYEEEERQRGNFPDRFSGHQFPNYSSELNVNALLLGDSALYLCASSLARDRAGYGYTFGSGTRLTVV.

This chain connects TRBV4-2 to TRBJ1-2; possibly TRBD1 for D (5 bases). CDR1 is LGHNA, CDR2 YNFKEQ, per germline. CDR3 length: 15 residues. Trimming left V 4 bases short and J 1 base short, with 13 bases between. Here the CDR3 reads CASSPAVGDNYGYTF. Written as DNA, the CDR3 is TGTGCCAGCAGCCCAGCGGTGGGGGATAACTATGGCTACACCTTC.

The chain couples TRBV27 to TRBJ2-7; TRBD2 might be the D (6 bases). The CDR3 totals 14 residues. V was shortened by 2 bases and J by 5 bases, with 13 bases between the two germline ends. Germline loops: CDR1 MNHEY, CDR2 SMNVEV (reference sequence). The CDR3 protein is CASSLRGSGHEQYF. The DNA for the CDR3 is TGTGCCAGCAGTTTAAGAGGGAGCGGGCACGAGCAGTACTTC.

J is TRBJ2-7 and V is TRBV6-6; 9 nucleotides match TRBD1. Looked up from germline, CDR1 is MNHNY and CDR2 is SVGAGI (reference sequence). With 0 bases clipped from V and 2 bases from J, the junction kept 2 bases outside the gene matches. This CDR3 region has 15 residues. CDR3 residues: CASSYSGQGPYEQYF. The CDR3 nucleotides are TGTGCCAGCAGTTACTCGGGACAGGGTCCCTACGAGCAGTACTTC.

The rearrangement uses TRBV7-9 and TRBJ2-3; D gene uncertain. Germline CDR1 SEHNR, CDR2 FQNEAQ (reference sequence). The V end lost 11 bases, the J end lost 0 bases, and 15 bases lay between the germline ends. The CDR3 is 14 residues long. CDR3 residues: CADTRVGSTDTQYF. CDR3 bases: TGTGCCGATACAAGGGTAGGGAGCACAGATACGCAGTATTTT. Based on the CDR3 plus reference TRBV7-9 and TRBJ2-3, the full variable domain is DTGVSQNPRHKITKRGQNVTFRCDPISEHNRLYWYRQTLGQGPEFLTYFQNEAQLEKSRLLSDRFSAERPKGSFSTLEIQRTEQGDSAMYLCADTRVGSTDTQYFGPGTRLTVL.

V and J are TRBV30 and TRBJ2-7, with no clear D. Trimming took off 0 bases at V and 5 bases at J, with 14 bases between the two ends. Germline CDR1 is GTSNPN and CDR2 is SVGIG (reference sequence). The CDR3 spans 14 residues. The CDR3 nucleotides are TGTGCCTGGAGTGTAGGTGCAGGTTATAACGAGCAGTACTTC. Encoded protein: CAWSVGAGYNEQYF. Drawing the rest from reference TRBV30 and TRBJ2-7, the complete variable domain is SQTIHQWPATLVQPVGSPLSLECTVEGTSNPNLYWYRQAAGRGLQLLFYSVGIGQISSEVPQNLSASRPQDRQFILSSKKLLLSDSGFYLCAWSVGAGYNEQYFGPGTRLTVT.

The chain recombines TRBV11-2 with TRBJ2-7, with D possibly matching TRBD1 (6 bases). Germline V gives CDR1 SGHAT, CDR2 FQNNGV. V was cut by 4 bases and J by 2 bases, with 9 bases left in between. CDR3 length: 13 residues. For the CDR3, the DNA is TGTGCCAGCAGCTGGGACACCACCTACGAGCAGTACTTC. Its translation: CASSWDTTYEQYF.

The J gene is TRBJ2-7, the V gene TRBV15, with D possibly called TRBD1 or TRBD2 (5 bases each). The germline gives CDR1 LNHNV, CDR2 YYDKDF (reference sequence). The CDR3 covers 15 residues. Deletions cut 2 bases from V and 0 bases from J, with 11 bases between. CDR3 DNA sequence: TGTGCCACCAGCAGATCGGGGCAGGGCTCCTACGAGCAGTACTTC. Its translation: CATSRSGQGSYEQYF.

About this clone itself: This CDR3 is also generated by other DNA sequences in the sample. The V call is TRBV30, the J call TRBJ1-1; D is ambiguous. This CDR3 is 11 amino acids long. Trimming pared 5 bases from V and 2 bases from J, leaving 6 bases between. In germline, CDR1 is GTSNPN, CDR2 SVGIG (reference sequence). The CDR3 nucleotides read TGTGCCTGGGGGAGAAACACTGAAGCTTTCTTT. It yields the protein CAWGRNTEAFF. Full variable domain (outside the CDR3, taken from reference TRBV30 and TRBJ1-1): SQTIHQWPATLVQPVGSPLSLECTVEGTSNPNLYWYRQAAGRGLQLLFYSVGIGQISSEVPQNLSASRPQDRQFILSSKKLLLSDSGFYLCAWGRNTEAFFGQGTRLTVV.

The rearrangement uses TRBV7-6 and TRBJ2-3; weak D call: TRBD2 (5 bases). Germline V gene sequence: CDR1 SGHVS, CDR2 FNYEAQ. V was trimmed by 1 base and J by 0 bases, leaving 5 bases between them. The CDR3 is 14 amino acids. The CDR3 reads CASSLGESTDTQYF. The CDR3, as DNA: TGTGCCAGCAGCTTAGGGGAGAGCACAGATACGCAGTATTTT.

The CDR3 protein is CASSPINGEKLFF. CDR3 bases: TGTGCCAGCAGCCCAATTAACGGGGAAAAACTGTTTTTT. This chain uses TRBV27 with TRBJ1-4; D gene ambiguous. The CDR3 runs to 13 residues. Trimming cost V 6 bases and J 8 bases, with 13 bases left between them. Germline CDR1 reads MNHEY; CDR2 reads SMNVEV (reference sequence).

The rearrangement joins TRBV5-1 to TRBJ2-5; 7 nucleotides line up with TRBD1. Germline V gene sequence: CDR1 SGHRS, CDR2 YFSETQ. The V and J ends lost 7 bases and 1 base, in that order; junction bases with no gene match: 1. This CDR3 has 12 amino acids. The CDR3 sequence: CASWDSQETQYF. The CDR3 coding sequence is TGCGCCAGCTGGGACAGCCAAGAGACCCAGTACTTC.

The table lists this clone with a few counts. The rearrangement links TRBV15 to TRBJ1-1; TRBD1 agrees at 8 bases. V lost 3 bases and J lost 1; bases outside the gene matches: 4. The germline V gene encodes CDR1 LNHNV and CDR2 YYDKDF (reference sequence). This CDR3 region has 15 residues. CDR3 nucleotides: TGTGCCACCAGCAGGGCCAGGGGGCCGAACACTGAAGCTTTCTTT. It codes for CATSRARGPNTEAFF.

The chain carries TRBV4-1 and TRBJ1-2, with D maybe TRBD1 (5 bases). V gave up 4 bases and J gave up 3 bases, with 12 bases separating them. The CDR3 spans 14 residues. Per the germline V gene, CDR1 is MGHRA and CDR2 is YSYEKL. CDR3 protein: CASSLRDGDYGYTF. The CDR3 nucleotides are TGCGCCAGCAGCCTCAGGGACGGCGACTATGGCTACACCTTC.

The chain links TRBV13 to TRBJ1-1, with no clear D. Trimming left V 6 bases short and J 4 bases short, with 6 bases between. The CDR3 consists of 11 residues. In germline, CDR1 is PRHDT, CDR2 FYEKMQ (reference sequence). CDR3 sequence: CASSSSTEAFF. The DNA of the CDR3 is TGTGCCAGCAGTTCCAGCACTGAAGCTTTCTTT.